This T cell receptor (beta chain) was sequenced in a study of cytomegalovirus exposure and HLA in healthy donors. Across the whole study: In an earlier analysis, approximately 120 million unique TCR beta sequences were found from 150 million to 200 million T cells. Around 80 million unique TCR sequences came from HLA-typed donors in an early release.

PCR amplification relied on 60 Vbeta primers (plus 13 Jbeta primers). Profiling relied on immunoSEQ multiplex PCR, and the TCRdb table lists in-frame clones only, not all of them. This table holds 110,000 or so clones, over 75% found once. A remark on this clone: No antigen is known for it. The sample contains more than one DNA sequence encoding this CDR3.

General study findings and limits: Most of the TCR beta V segments (in an earlier analysis) were productive either about 87% or about 30% of the time.

The V end was cut by 2 bases, the J end by 0 bases, with 10 bases between. Germline assignment: CDR1 SQVTM and CDR2 ANQGSEA. CDR3 size: 14 residues. This rearrangement joins TRBV29-1 to TRBJ1-1; no firm D call. Sequenced: PBMCs. The clonotype originates from a woman aged 25 to 39 in good health and CMV-seropositive. The CDR3 loop is CSVEWAHLNTEAFF. CDR3 bases: TGCAGCGTTGAATGGGCACATTTGAACACTGAAGCTTTCTTT. Full variable domain (remainder filled in from reference TRBV29-1 and TRBJ1-1): SAVISQKPSRDICQRGTSLTIQCQVDSQVTMMFWYRQQPGQSLTLIATANQGSEATYESGFVIDKFPISRPNLTFSTLTVSNMSPEDSSIYLCSVEWAHLNTEAFFGQGTRLTVV.